This T cell receptor (beta chain) is drawn from a study of T cell changes during pregnancy in multiple sclerosis (dated by TCRdb to about 2019). At the level of the whole study: The study looked at changes in the T cell repertoire across pregnancy in women with multiple sclerosis.

Including the terminal cysteine and phenylalanine, the CDR3 comprises 16 residues. Only the CDR3 part of the read is kept: 48 bases, read in frame from the first base. As encoded in the germline V gene (reference sequence), CDR1 is SEHNR while CDR2 is FQNEAQ. V ends up 8 bases short and J 7 bases short, with an unmatched junction base count of 16. Receptor libraries were prepared by the immunoSEQ multiplex PCR assay. Sourced from immuneACCESS, this table was stored by TCRdb with only in-frame sequences that have V and J called. A share of the clones is absent; for the studies checked, an unresolved V gene accounts for under half, and the remainder has no known explanation. In all, the sample holds roughly 50,000 clones, and 85% to 95% of those were seen once. The ten top clones hold less than 0.25% of the sample. As regards this clone: This receptor's antigen is unknown. Base quality data are lacking; no much larger clone is found one base away.

This material consisted of CD4+ T cells from peripheral blood mononuclear cells, taken in the third trimester of pregnancy. The sequence was collected from a female donor with multiple sclerosis, enrolled in a pregnancy study. The sequence is built from TRBV7-9 and TRBJ2-1; TRBD2 aligns with 8 central bases. The nucleotide sequence reads as follows: TGTGCCAGCGGCAGGATTCGGGAGCGGGAGCGGAATGAGCAGTTCTTC. The encoded protein is CASGRIRERERNEQFF.